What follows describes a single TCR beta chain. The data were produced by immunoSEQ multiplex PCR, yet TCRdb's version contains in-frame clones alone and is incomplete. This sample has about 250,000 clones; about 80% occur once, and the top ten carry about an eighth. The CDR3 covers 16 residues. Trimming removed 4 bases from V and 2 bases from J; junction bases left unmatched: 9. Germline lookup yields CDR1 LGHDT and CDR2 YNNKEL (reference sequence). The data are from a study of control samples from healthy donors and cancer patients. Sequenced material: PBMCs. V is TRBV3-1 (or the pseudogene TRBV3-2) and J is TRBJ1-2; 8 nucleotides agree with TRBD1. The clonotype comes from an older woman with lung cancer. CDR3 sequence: CASSRAPTGANYGYTF. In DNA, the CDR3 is TGTGCCAGCAGCCGGGCCCCGACAGGGGCCAACTATGGCTACACCTTC.